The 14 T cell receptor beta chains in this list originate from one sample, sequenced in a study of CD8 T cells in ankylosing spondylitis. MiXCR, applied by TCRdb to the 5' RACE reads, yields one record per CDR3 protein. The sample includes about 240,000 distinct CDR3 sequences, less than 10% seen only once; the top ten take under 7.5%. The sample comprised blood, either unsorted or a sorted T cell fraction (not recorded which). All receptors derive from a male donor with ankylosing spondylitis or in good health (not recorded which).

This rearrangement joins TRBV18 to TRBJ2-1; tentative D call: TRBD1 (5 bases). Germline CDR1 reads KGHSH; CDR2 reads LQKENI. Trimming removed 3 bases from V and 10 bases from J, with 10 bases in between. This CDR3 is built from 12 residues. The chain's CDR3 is CASSPGQGEQFF. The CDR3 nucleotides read TGTGCCAGCTCACCGGGGCAGGGAGAGCAGTTCTTC.

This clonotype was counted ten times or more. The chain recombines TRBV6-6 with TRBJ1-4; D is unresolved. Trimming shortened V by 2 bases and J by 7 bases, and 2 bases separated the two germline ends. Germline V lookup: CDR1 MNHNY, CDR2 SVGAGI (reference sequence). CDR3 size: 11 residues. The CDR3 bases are TGTGCCAGCAGTTACGGTGAAAAACTGTTTTTT. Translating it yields CASSYGEKLFF.

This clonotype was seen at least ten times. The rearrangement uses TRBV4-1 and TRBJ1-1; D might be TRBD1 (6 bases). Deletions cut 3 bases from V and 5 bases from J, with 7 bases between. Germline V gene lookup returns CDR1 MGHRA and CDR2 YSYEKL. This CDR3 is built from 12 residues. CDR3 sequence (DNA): TGCGCCAGCAGCCAGAGGGGGACTGAAGCTTTCTTT. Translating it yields CASSQRGTEAFF.

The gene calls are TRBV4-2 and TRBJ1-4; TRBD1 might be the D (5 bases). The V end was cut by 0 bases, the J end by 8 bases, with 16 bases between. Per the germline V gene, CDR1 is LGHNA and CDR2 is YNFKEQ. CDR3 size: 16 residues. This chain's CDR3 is CASSQDWGETLEKLFF. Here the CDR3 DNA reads TGTGCCAGCAGCCAAGATTGGGGGGAGACCCTAGAAAAACTGTTTTTT.

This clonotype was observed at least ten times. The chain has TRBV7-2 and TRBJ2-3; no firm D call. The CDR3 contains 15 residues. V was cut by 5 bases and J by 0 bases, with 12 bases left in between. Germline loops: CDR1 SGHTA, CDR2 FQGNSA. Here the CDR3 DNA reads TGTGCCAGCAGCCCCCGAGCGTCTAGCACAGATACGCAGTATTTT. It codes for CASSPRASSTDTQYF.

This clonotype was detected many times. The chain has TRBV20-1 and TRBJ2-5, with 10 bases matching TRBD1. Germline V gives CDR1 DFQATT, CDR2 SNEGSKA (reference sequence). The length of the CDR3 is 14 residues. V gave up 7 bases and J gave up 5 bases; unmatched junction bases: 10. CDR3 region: CSVRRQGASETQYF. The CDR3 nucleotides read TGCAGTGTCCGAAGACAGGGGGCATCGGAGACCCAGTACTTC.

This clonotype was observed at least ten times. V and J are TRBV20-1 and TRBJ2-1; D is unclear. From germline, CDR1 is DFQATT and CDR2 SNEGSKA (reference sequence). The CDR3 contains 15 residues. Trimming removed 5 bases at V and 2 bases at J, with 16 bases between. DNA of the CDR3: TGCAGTGCTTTCAGCCGGCTAGAGGCCTACAATGAGCAGTTCTTC. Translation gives CSAFSRLEAYNEQFF.

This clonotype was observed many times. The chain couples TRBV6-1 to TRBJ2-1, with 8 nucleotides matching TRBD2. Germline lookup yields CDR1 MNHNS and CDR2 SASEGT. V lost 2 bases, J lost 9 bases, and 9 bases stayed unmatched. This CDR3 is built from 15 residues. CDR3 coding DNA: TGTGCCAGCAGTGAACTGGGACTAGGGTTAGGTGAGCAGTTCTTC. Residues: CASSELGLGLGEQFF.

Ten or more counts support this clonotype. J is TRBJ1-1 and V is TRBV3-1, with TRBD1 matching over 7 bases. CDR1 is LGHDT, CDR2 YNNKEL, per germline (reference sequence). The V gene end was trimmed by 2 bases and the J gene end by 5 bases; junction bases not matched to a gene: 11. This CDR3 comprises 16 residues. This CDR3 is CASSQKRGRGYTEAFF. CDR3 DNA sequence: TGTGCCAGCAGCCAAAAGCGTGGCAGGGGGTATACTGAAGCTTTCTTT.

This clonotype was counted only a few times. CDR3 sequence (DNA): TGTGCCAGCAGCTTCGTAGGTGGCGGGAGGGCAACTGAGCAGTTCTTC. Its protein is CASSFVGGGRATEQFF. The chain joins TRBV7-9 to TRBJ2-1, with 9 bases identical to TRBD2. V lost 3 bases, J lost 9 bases, and 12 bases stayed unmatched. The germline gives CDR1 SEHNR, CDR2 FQNEAQ (reference sequence). The CDR3 is 16 residues long. Together with reference TRBV7-9 and TRBJ2-1, the CDR3 gives the full variable domain: DTGVSQNPRHKITKRGQNVTFRCDPISEHNRLYWYRQTLGQGPEFLTYFQNEAQLEKSRLLSDRFSAERPKGSFSTLEIQRTEQGDSAMYLCASSFVGGGRATEQFFGPGTRLTVL.

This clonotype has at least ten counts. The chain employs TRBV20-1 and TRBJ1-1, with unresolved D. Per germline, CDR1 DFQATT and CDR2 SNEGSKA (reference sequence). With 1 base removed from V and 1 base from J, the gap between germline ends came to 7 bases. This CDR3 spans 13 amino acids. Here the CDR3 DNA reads TGCAGTGCTAGAGCGGATGGGAACACTGAAGCTTTCTTT. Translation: CSARADGNTEAFF.

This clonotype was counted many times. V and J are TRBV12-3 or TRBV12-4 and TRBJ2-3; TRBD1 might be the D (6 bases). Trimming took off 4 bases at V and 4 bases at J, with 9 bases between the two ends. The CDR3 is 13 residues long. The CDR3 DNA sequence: TGTGCCAGCAGTTCCGGACAGCCAGATACGCAGTATTTT. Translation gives CASSSGQPDTQYF.

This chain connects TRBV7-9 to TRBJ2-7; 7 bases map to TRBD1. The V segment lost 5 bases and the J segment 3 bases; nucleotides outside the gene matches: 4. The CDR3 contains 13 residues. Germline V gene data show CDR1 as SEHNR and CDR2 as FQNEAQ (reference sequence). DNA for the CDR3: TGTGCCAGCAGCGTTGGGACAGACTACGAGCAGTACTTC. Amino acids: CASSVGTDYEQYF.

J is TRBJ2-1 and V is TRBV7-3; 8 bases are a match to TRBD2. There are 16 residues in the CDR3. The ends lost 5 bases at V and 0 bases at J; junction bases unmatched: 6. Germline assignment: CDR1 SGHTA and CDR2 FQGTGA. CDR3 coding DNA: TGTGCCAGCAGCCCTATAGCGGGGAGCTCCTACAATGAGCAGTTCTTC. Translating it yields CASSPIAGSSYNEQFF.